This TCR beta chain was profiled in a study of OX40 agonist ivuxolimab in advanced cancers. Clones were read by immunoSEQ multiplex PCR, and TCRdb kept only the in-frame ones, dropping some. The table includes around 38,000 clones, approximately 86% detected once. Germline loops: CDR1 SGDLS, CDR2 YYNGEE. The CDR3 has 15 residues. Trimming removed 2 bases from V and 2 bases from J, with 14 bases in between. Sequenced here: CD4+ or CD8+ T cells sorted from blood, sampled in a trial of the OX40 agonist ivuxolimab. The rearrangement uses TRBV9 and TRBJ2-7; unclear D gene. The sequence was collected from an adult with an advanced solid tumor such as melanoma, head and neck, liver or kidney cancer. The CDR3 spells CASSVDEIRPYEQYF. The CDR3 DNA sequence: TGTGCCAGCAGCGTTGACGAAATTCGACCCTACGAGCAGTACTTC. The complete variable domain, with remaining parts taken from reference TRBV9 and TRBJ2-7, reads DSGVTQTPKHLITATGQRVTLRCSPRSGDLSVYWYQQSLDQGLQFLIQYYNGEERAKGNILERFSAQQFPDLHSELNLSSLELGDSALYFCASSVDEIRPYEQYFGPGTRLTVT.